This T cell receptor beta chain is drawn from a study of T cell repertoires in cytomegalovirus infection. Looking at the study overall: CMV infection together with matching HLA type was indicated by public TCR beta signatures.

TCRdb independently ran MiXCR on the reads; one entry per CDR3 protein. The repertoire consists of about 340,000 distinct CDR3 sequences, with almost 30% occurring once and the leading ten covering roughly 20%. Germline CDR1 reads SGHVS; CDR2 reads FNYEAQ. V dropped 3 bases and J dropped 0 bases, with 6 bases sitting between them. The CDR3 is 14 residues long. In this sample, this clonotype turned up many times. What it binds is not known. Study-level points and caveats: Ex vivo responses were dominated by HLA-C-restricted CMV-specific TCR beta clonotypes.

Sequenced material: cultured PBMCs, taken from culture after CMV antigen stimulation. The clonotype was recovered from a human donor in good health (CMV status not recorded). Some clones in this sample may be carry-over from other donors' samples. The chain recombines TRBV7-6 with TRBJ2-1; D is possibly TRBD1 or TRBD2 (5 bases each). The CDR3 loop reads CASSLGTSYNEQFF. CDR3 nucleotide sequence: TGTGCCAGCAGCTTGGGGACCTCCTACAATGAGCAGTTCTTC.